Listed below are T cell receptor beta chains from one sample, sequenced in a study of OX40 agonist ivuxolimab in advanced cancers. Method: immunoSEQ multiplex PCR; TCRdb's copy keeps in-frame clones and lacks some. This sample has roughly 74,000 clones, with roughly 84% found just once. The input for sequencing was CD4+ or CD8+ T cells sorted from blood, taken in a trial of the OX40 agonist ivuxolimab. The origin of the receptors is an adult with an advanced solid tumor such as melanoma, head and neck, liver or kidney cancer. The CDR3 runs from the conserved cysteine through the conserved F or W. A D gene is named only where the DNA matches it firmly. Only some rows state a clone size, as once, few, many or a class for expanded clones.

TRBJ2-5,TRBV7-3,.,TRBD1,TGTGCCAGCAGCTTAACCGGACAGGGAGAGACCCAGTACTTC,CASSLTGQGETQYF
TRBJ1-3,TRBV19,.,.,TGTGCCAGTAATCCAGCGCGCGAGGGAAACACCATATATTTT,CASNPAREGNTIYF
TRBJ2-1,TRBV5-1,.,TRBD1,TGCGCCAGCAGCTTGGCGGACAGGGAATACAATGAGCAGTTCTTC,CASSLADREYNEQFF
TRBJ2-7,TRBV6-6,few,.,TGTGCCAGCAGTTACATGCGGGGCGGGGAAGAGCAGTACTTC,CASSYMRGGEEQYF
TRBJ2-7,TRBV5-6,.,.,TGTGCCAGCAGCTTGAGGCCAGCAACAGGAAACGAGCAGTACTTC,CASSLRPATGNEQYF
TRBJ1-5,TRBV7-2,.,TRBD1,TGTGCCAGCAGCCTCTCCCCGGGACAGGGAGGCGGTCAGCCCCAGCATTTT,CASSLSPGQGGGQPQHF
TRBJ2-7,TRBV6-5,.,TRBD1,TGTGCCAGCAGGTGGAGTCACGACAGGGGGGGCGAGCAGTACTTC,CASRWSHDRGGEQYF
TRBJ2-5,TRBV11-3,.,.,TGTGCCAGCAGCTTAGGGTCTCGGGTGGGGGAGACCCAGTACTTC,CASSLGSRVGETQYF
TRBJ1-5,TRBV5-1,.,TRBD1,TGCGCCAGCAGCTTGGCCGGGACAGGGGATCAGCCCCAGCATTTT,CASSLAGTGDQPQHF
TRBJ2-7,TRBV6-1,.,.,TGTGCCGGAGGAGGTACGACGGGGTCCTACGAGCAGTACTTC,CAGGGTTGSYEQYF
TRBJ1-5,TRBV28,.,.,TGTGCCAGTAGGGACGTGAGGAGCAATCAGCCCCAGCATTTT,CASRDVRSNQPQHF
TRBJ2-5,TRBV19,.,TRBD2,TGTGCCAGTAGTAAGGGCGGGAGGGCCGAGACCCAGTACTTC,CASSKGGRAETQYF
TRBJ2-2,TRBV7-8,.,.,TGTGCCACCCCAGGCGGAGACGAGGGCACCGGGGAGCTGTTTTTT,CATPGGDEGTGELFF
TRBJ1-3,TRBV11-2,.,.,TGTGCCAGCAGCTTGGCCCGGACTGACTTCTCTGGAAACACCATATATTTT,CASSLARTDFSGNTIYF
TRBJ2-2,TRBV19,.,TRBD2,TGTGCCAGTAGTATAACGGGGGGGCCGGGCACCGGGGAGCTGTTTTTT,CASSITGGPGTGELFF
TRBJ2-3,TRBV7-2,few,.,TGTGCCAGCAGCTTAGCGGGGGGCACAGATACGCAGTATTTT,CASSLAGGTDTQYF
TRBJ2-7,TRBV21-1,.,.,TGTGCCAGCAGCGCACAGGGCCGCTACGAGCAGTACTTC,CASSAQGRYEQYF
TRBJ2-2,TRBV19,.,TRBD1,TGTGCCAGTAGTAGACGGGGACGACAGGGGGTCACGAACACCGGGGAGCTGTTTTTT,CASSRRGRQGVTNTGELFF
TRBJ1-2,TRBV29-1,once,.,TGCAGCGTTGCGGGCCAGGGCATCTATGGCTACACCTTC,CSVAGQGIYGYTF
TRBJ2-7,TRBV4-3,.,.,TGCGCCAGCAGCCAAGACTTGGGGTTTCAGGGGCCCCTGTACTTC,CASSQDLGFQGPLYF
TRBJ2-1,TRBV11-2,.,.,TGTGCCAGCAGCTTATCAGGGGCCGACAATGAGCAGTTCTTC,CASSLSGADNEQFF
TRBJ2-3,TRBV29-1,once,.,TGCAGCGTTAGGAGGGTTCCAGATACGCAGTATTTT,CSVRRVPDTQYF
TRBJ2-5,TRBV30,.,TRBD2,TGTGCCTGGAGTTCTAGCGGGGGGGCCTGGTTAGAGACCCAGTACTTC,CAWSSSGGAWLETQYF
TRBJ2-7,TRBV6-5,.,TRBD1,TGTGCCAGCAGTTGGGACAGAACCTACGAGCAGTACTTC,CASSWDRTYEQYF
TRBJ1-5,TRBV7-2,.,TRBD1,TGTGCCAGCAGTTCTCAGGGGGACCGCAATCAGCCCCAGCATTTT,CASSSQGDRNQPQHF
TRBJ2-7,TRBV19,.,TRBD2,TGTGCCAGTAGTGTCTCACTAGCGGGAGGATACGAGCAGTACTTC,CASSVSLAGGYEQYF
TRBJ2-5,TRBV28,once,.,TGTGCCAGCACCGGGTTAGCGGCGCAAGAGACCCAGTACTTC,CASTGLAAQETQYF
TRBJ1-5,TRBV12-5,once,TRBD1,TGTGCTAGTGGTTTGGTACAGGGGGATCGAGAAAATTATAGCAATCAGCCCCAGCATTTT,CASGLVQGDRENYSNQPQHF
TRBJ2-1,TRBV7-6,.,TRBD1,TGTGCCAGCAGCTTAGTAGGACAGGGGGGCTACAATGAGCAGTTCTTC,CASSLVGQGGYNEQFF
TRBJ2-3,TRBV9,.,TRBD1,TGTGCCAGCAGCGTAGTCGACAGGGGGAGCACAGATACGCAGTATTTT,CASSVVDRGSTDTQYF
TRBJ2-3,TRBV7-2,.,.,TGTGCCAGCAGCTTATTTGGGCAGCCTACAGATACGCAGTATTTT,CASSLFGQPTDTQYF
TRBJ1-4,TRBV30,.,.,TGTGCCTGGAGTGTACACAGGGTGGAAGAAAAACTGTTTTTT,CAWSVHRVEEKLFF
TRBJ2-2,TRBV5-4,few,.,TGTGCCAGCAGCCGGGGGATTACCGGGGAGCTGTTTTTT,CASSRGITGELFF
TRBJ2-4,TRBV27,.,TRBD1,TGTGCCAGCAGTTCGCCCGCTCGACAGGGCTCAGCCAAAAACATTCAGTACTTC,CASSSPARQGSAKNIQYF
TRBJ2-1,TRBV5-6,.,TRBD1,TGTGCCAGCAGCCCTCGGGACAGCCTCTCGGGGAAGCAGTTCTTC,CASSPRDSLSGKQFF
TRBJ2-5,TRBV5-1,.,.,TGCGCCAGCAGCACACAACAGGGAGGGGAGACCCAGTACTTC,CASSTQQGGETQYF
TRBJ2-1,TRBV11-1,.,TRBD2,TGTGCCAGCAGCTTAACGGGAGTAAGTCTAGCGGGGGGCAATGAGCAGTTCTTC,CASSLTGVSLAGGNEQFF
TRBJ2-2,TRBV9,.,.,TGTGCCAGCAGCGTAGTCAGTACTAAAGCCGGGGAGCTGTTTTTT,CASSVVSTKAGELFF
TRBJ2-7,TRBV6-5,.,.,TGTGCCAGCAGAAAACACAGGGAGGAGCAGTACTTC,CASRKHREEQYF
TRBJ2-7,TRBV28,.,.,TGTGCCAGCAGAATCCGGACACCTCCTTGGGAGCAGTACTTC,CASRIRTPPWEQYF
TRBJ1-1,TRBV14,.,.,TGTGCCAGCAGCCGCATGACGGGAAACACTGAAGCTTTCTTT,CASSRMTGNTEAFF
TRBJ1-3,TRBV21-1,.,.,TGTGCCAGCAGCAAAGCGCTTTCGAGACAGACAGTCAGGAACACCATATATTTT,CASSKALSRQTVRNTIYF
TRBJ2-7,TRBV7-9,.,.,TGTGCCAGCAGCCCCAGAGGACTGATGGGGGAGCAGTACTTC,CASSPRGLMGEQYF
TRBJ2-2,TRBV7-3,once,.,TGTGCCAGCAGCTTATCGAACACCGGGGAGCTGTTTTTT,CASSLSNTGELFF
TRBJ1-1,TRBV18,.,.,TGTGCCAGCTCACAGGAGAAGGGCCAGGACTTT,CASSQEKGQDF
TRBJ2-7,TRBV27,medium-sized,TRBD2,TGTGCCAGCAGTTCACTACTAGCGGGAGGGGAATACGAGCAGTACTTC,CASSSLLAGGEYEQYF
TRBJ2-2,TRBV7-2,few,.,TGTGCCAGCAGCTTAAGGCGGTCGGACAACACCGGGGAGCTGTTTTTT,CASSLRRSDNTGELFF
TRBJ2-7,TRBV27,.,.,TGTGCCAGCCCACCCCGCACACCAACCTACGAGCAGTACTTC,CASPPRTPTYEQYF
TRBJ1-6,TRBV6-6,.,.,TGTGCCAGCAGTTACTCGAAGACAGGATCACCCCTCCACTTT,CASSYSKTGSPLHF
TRBJ2-1,TRBV14,.,TRBD2,TGTGCCAGCAGCCAAGTACCTCCAGGACTAGCGGGAGGGCCCGACCTCAATGAGCAGTTCTTC,CASSQVPPGLAGGPDLNEQFF
TRBJ1-4,TRBV5-1,.,.,TGCGCCAGCAGCTTGTTCGGACAGCTTAATGAAAAACTGTTTTTT,CASSLFGQLNEKLFF
TRBJ1-3,TRBV5-6,.,.,TGTGCCAGCAGCGCCTTGCGGGGCGGAAACACCATATATTTT,CASSALRGGNTIYF